This T cell receptor (beta chain) emerged from a study of T cells in Graves' hyperthyroidism and ophthalmopathy (dated by TCRdb to 2018 to 2020). A note on the overall study: Peripheral blood was collected at initial diagnosis, before any treatment. To identify distinguishing TCR V-J signatures, a discovery cohort of 90 to 100 patients was used, comprising approximately 40 with Graves' ophthalmopathy and around 60 with stable Graves' hyperthyroidism. Whether ophthalmopathy could be predicted prospectively was tested in an independent validation cohort made up of roughly 20 hyperthyroidism patients plus 17 patients who later progressed to ophthalmopathy. The 100 discovery patients were randomly split 7:3 into training and test sets. In roughly six Graves' hyperthyroidism patients, the study also compared T-cell repertoires from thyroid tissue with T-cell repertoires from blood. Following sampling, methimazole starting at 30 mg daily was given to hyperthyroidism patients, and high-dose intravenous methylprednisolone was given to ophthalmopathy patients. The paper reports TCR Vbeta CDR3 sequencing of some 140 peripheral blood samples: approximately 41 ophthalmopathy, roughly 74 hyperthyroidism and approximately 17 progressor patients. Results and caveats for the whole study, not just this receptor: No statistical method was used to fix the sample size in advance, and group allocation was not hidden from the investigators. In cross-validation, a model built on a 13 V-J signature told ophthalmopathy apart from stable hyperthyroidism with 87.88% sensitivity and roughly 82% specificity, and in testing the same model reached 80%/75%. In validation, the model predicted progression to ophthalmopathy a median of approximately 6.6 months before onset, with approximately 71% sensitivity and around 76% specificity. Blood samples also contained most of the expanded thyroid clonotypes (frequency above 0.001), which suggests that blood repertoires may reflect thyroid immune responses.

Moderately to severely active disease, a Clinical Activity Score of at least 3, a NOSPECS grade of at least 4, and a duration under 3 months were present in ophthalmopathy patients. Patients with uncontrolled infections, other autoimmune diseases, pregnancy or lactation were excluded. Diagnoses relied on clinical symptoms, serum thyroxine and TRAb, thyroid ultrasound and orbital computed tomography. Ficoll-Paque density gradient centrifugation was used to isolate PBMCs from 9.5 to 10 ml of fresh peripheral blood. Total RNA was extracted with Trizol reagent, and quality was checked on an Agilent 2100 Bioanalyzer. A few counts support this clonotype. The antigen this receptor binds is unknown. Base qualities are not recorded, but no much larger clone differs from it by a single base. The TCR beta CDR3 regions were amplified from RNA transcripts. The first round of RT-PCR for the TCR CDR3 was performed with the HTBI primer set and the Qiagen OneStep RT-PCR kit. A second multiplex PCR round built the libraries, followed by size selection and purification. Paired-end sequencing of the libraries was performed with 100 bp reads on an Illumina HiSeq2000. The source study handled its data this way. Raw data were processed with SOAPnuke, discarding reads with adapters, uncalled bases, mean Phred below 15, or no exact constant-primer or identifier match. High-quality paired reads were merged with COPE v1.2.5, and unique nucleotide sequences were defined as clonotypes. MiTCR v1.1 was used to align clonotypes to the IMGT TRBV, TRBD and TRBJ reference segments. Analysis was restricted to V-J combinations with a frequency above 0.0001, which covered roughly 99% of repertoires. The TCS score was defined as F50 (clonal expansion) divided by E x V (chaos), with BLOSUM62-based TCRdist calculated between CDR3 peptides within each V-J. Welch's t-statistics and random forest reduced roughly 530 V-J features to 10 to 15, which were used in a naive Bayes classifier (R e1071). The public reads were run again by TCRdb, first through fastp at Q25 and then through MiXCR, and only productive beta chains were kept. Every entry covers one CDR3 protein and lists the most common genes and DNA from its rows. The V and J calls were not made by the authors but by TCRdb's processing. This sample comprises about 640,000 distinct CDR3 sequences, 20% to 25% of them detected only once. The top ten constitute 34% of the sample.

The sequencing input was blood. The sequence was collected from a man aged 25-45 years with Graves' ophthalmopathy.

The DNA is TGCAGTGCTAGAGATCTAGCGGGAGCAGGAACAGATACGCAGTATTTT. This yields the protein CSARDLAGAGTDTQYF. The rearrangement combines TRBV20-1 with TRBJ2-3; TRBD2 matches 10 bases in the middle. V has 0 bases trimmed and J has 3 bases trimmed; junction bases matching no gene number 6. CDR1 is given as DFQATT and CDR2 as SNEGSKA, both from the germline V gene (reference sequence). The CDR3 starts with the cysteine, ends with the phenylalanine, and has 16 residues. Just CDR3 DNA is preserved here, 48 bases in frame from base 1.